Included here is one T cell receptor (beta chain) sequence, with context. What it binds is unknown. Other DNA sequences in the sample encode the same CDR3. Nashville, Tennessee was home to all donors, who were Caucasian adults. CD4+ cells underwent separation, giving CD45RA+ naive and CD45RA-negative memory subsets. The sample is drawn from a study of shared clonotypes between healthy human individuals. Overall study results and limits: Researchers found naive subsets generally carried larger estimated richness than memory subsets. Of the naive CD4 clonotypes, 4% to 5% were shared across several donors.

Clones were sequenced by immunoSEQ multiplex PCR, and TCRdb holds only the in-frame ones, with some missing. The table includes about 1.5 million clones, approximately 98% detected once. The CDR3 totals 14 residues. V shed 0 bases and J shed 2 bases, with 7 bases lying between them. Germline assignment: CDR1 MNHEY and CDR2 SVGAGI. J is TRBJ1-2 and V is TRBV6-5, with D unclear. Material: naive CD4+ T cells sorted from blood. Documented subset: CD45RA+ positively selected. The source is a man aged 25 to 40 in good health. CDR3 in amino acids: CASSYSRLNYGYTF. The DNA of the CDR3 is TGTGCCAGCAGTTACTCGCGCCTGAACTATGGCTACACCTTC.